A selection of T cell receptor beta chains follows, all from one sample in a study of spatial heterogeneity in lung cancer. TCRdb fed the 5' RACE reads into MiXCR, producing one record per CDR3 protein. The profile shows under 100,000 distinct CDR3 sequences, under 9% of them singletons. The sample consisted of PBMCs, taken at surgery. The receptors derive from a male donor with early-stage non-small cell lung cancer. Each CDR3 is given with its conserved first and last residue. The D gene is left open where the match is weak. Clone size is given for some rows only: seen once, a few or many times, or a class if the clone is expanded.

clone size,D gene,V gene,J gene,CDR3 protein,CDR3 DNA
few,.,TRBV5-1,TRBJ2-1,CASSRIPNNEQFF,TGCGCCAGCAGCAGAATACCGAACAATGAGCAGTTCTTC
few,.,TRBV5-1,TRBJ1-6,CASSPGAGGSPLHF,TGCGCCAGCAGCCCCGGGGCCGGAGGTTCACCCCTCCACTTT
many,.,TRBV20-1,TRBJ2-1,CSARDRDPAKSSYNEQFF,TGCAGTGCTAGAGATAGGGACCCCGCAAAAAGCTCCTACAATGAGCAGTTCTTC
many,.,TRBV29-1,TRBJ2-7,CSVEWGGIDEQYF,TGCAGCGTTGAATGGGGCGGGATCGACGAGCAGTACTTC
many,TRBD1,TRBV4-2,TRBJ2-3,CASSQGRSSQGTDTQYF,TGTGCCAGCAGCCAAGGAAGGTCCTCACAGGGGACAGATACGCAGTATTTT
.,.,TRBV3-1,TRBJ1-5,CASSPGHSNQPQHF,TGTGCCAGCAGCCCCGGGCACAGCAATCAGCCCCAGCATTTT
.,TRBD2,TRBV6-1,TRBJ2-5,CASIVSFAGLATHF,TGTGCCAGCATCGTTTCCTTCGCGGGACTAGCGACACACTTC
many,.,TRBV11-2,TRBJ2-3,CASSQNTDTQYF,TGTGCCAGCAGCCAGAACACAGATACGCAGTATTTT
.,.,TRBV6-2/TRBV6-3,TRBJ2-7,CASSPSRAEEYF,TGTGCCAGCAGCCCCTCCCGGGCCGAGGAGTACTTC
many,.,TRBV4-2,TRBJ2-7,CASSQELTGSYEQYF,TGTGCCAGCAGCCAAGAGCTTACTGGGTCCTACGAGCAGTACTTC
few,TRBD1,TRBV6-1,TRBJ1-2,CASSTPTGVGNYGYTF,TGTGCCAGCAGTACACCGACAGGGGTTGGTAACTATGGCTACACCTTC
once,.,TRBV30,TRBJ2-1,CAWNGRSSYNEQFF,TGTGCCTGGAATGGCAGAAGCTCCTACAATGAGCAGTTCTTC
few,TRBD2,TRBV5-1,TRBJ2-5,CASSSSGGAGETQYF,TGCGCCAGCAGCTCGAGCGGGGGGGCCGGTGAGACCCAGTACTTC
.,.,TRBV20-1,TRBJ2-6,CSASEGISGANVLTF,TGCAGTGCTAGCGAGGGGATCTCTGGGGCCAACGTCCTGACTTTC
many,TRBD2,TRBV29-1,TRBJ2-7,CSPCSSGRDEQYF,TGCAGCCCTTGTTCAAGCGGGAGAGACGAGCAGTACTTC
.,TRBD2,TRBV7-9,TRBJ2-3,CASSHSGSADTQYF,TGTGCCAGCAGTCATAGCGGGAGTGCAGATACGCAGTATTTT
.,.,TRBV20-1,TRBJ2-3,CSASPLSTGRGDTQYF,TGCAGTGCTAGCCCCCTGTCGACGGGGCGTGGAGATACGCAGTATTTT
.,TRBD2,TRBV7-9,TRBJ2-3,CASRGLAGRTDTQYF,TGTGCCAGCAGGGGACTAGCGGGACGCACAGATACGCAGTATTTT
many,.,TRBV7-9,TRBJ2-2,CASSSRTGNTGELFF,TGTGCCAGCAGCTCTAGAACAGGGAACACCGGGGAGCTGTTTTTT
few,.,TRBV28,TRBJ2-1,CASRGVYNEQFF,TGTGCCAGCAGGGGAGTTTACAATGAGCAGTTCTTC
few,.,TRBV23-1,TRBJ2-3,CASRGAKVPNTDTQYF,TGCGCCAGCAGGGGGGCGAAGGTCCCTAACACAGATACGCAGTATTTT
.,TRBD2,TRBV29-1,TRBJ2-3,CSDFTSGNTDTQYF,TGCAGCGATTTTACTAGCGGGAACACAGATACGCAGTATTTT
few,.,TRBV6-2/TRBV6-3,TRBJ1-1,CASKMDTYTEAFF,TGTGCCAGCAAAATGGACACGTACACTGAAGCTTTCTTT
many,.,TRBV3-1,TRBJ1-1,CASSRGNTEAFF,TGTGCCAGCAGCCGGGGGAACACTGAAGCTTTCTTT
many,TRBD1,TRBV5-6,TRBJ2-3,CASSPWDRSTDTQYF,TGTGCCAGCAGCCCGTGGGACAGGAGCACAGATACGCAGTATTTT
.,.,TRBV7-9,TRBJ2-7,CASSSGGGSSYEQYF,TGTGCCAGCAGCTCAGGGGGCGGGAGCTCCTACGAGCAGTACTTC
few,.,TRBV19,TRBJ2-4,CASSTTRDGRLIAKNIQYF,TGTGCCAGTAGTACAACAAGGGACGGACGATTAATAGCCAAAAACATTCAGTACTTC
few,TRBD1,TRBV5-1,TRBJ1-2,CASSLRDSIGYTF,TGCGCCAGCAGTCTCCGGGACAGCATCGGCTACACCTTC